The clone carrying this T cell receptor beta chain was seen a few times. What it binds is not known. Patients with uncontrolled infections, other autoimmune diseases, pregnancy or lactation were excluded. The blood specimen was taken at initial hyperthyroidism diagnosis, before any ophthalmopathy symptoms. This sample is drawn from a study of T cells in Graves' hyperthyroidism and ophthalmopathy. The V and J ends lost 2 bases and 7 bases, in that order; junction bases with no gene match: 7. CDR1 is SGHNT, CDR2 YENEEA, per germline. CDR3 length: 15 residues. General study points: Among clonotypes expanded in thyroid above 0.001, most were also found in blood.

Authors of the study amplified TCR beta CDR3 regions from RNA transcripts. TCR CDR3 regions were first amplified by RT-PCR with HTBI primers. TCRdb itself ran the multiplex PCR reads through MiXCR, one entry per CDR3 protein. In the table there are some 350,000 distinct CDR3 sequences, about a sixth of which are singletons. The receptor was derived from a woman under 30 with Graves' hyperthyroidism that later progressed to Graves' ophthalmopathy. The specimen was blood. This chain uses TRBV11-3 with TRBJ2-1; 8 bases are a match to TRBD1. This CDR3 reads CASSLSTGASNEQFF. The CDR3 coding sequence is TGTGCCAGCAGCTTATCGACAGGGGCGAGTAATGAGCAGTTCTTC.